This TCR beta chain was captured in a study of shared clonotypes between healthy human individuals. Across the whole study: Each donor had three CD4 naive, three CD4 memory, two CD8 naive and one CD8 memory plate. Study-level findings and limits: Richness estimates generally favored naive over memory subsets. In this cohort, only blood was sampled, and tissue repertoires likely differ. Depth of sequencing was expected to influence donor clonotype sharing.

The CDR3 runs to 15 residues. Germline V gene lookup returns CDR1 SEHNR and CDR2 FQNEAQ (reference sequence). With 5 bases removed from V and 9 bases from J, the gap between germline ends came to 19 bases. For this clone: Antigen: not known.

Repertoires were generated with immunoSEQ multiplex PCR, while TCRdb's copy carries only in-frame clones and drops some. The data hold about 110,000 clones, with about 63% observed a single time. The receptor was isolated from a woman in her twenties or thirties in good health. The chain combines TRBV7-9 with TRBJ2-2; D is possibly TRBD1 (5 bases). What was sequenced was memory CD8+ T cells sorted from blood. Subset meaning: CD45RO+ cells pooled with CCR7-negative TemRA cells. CDR3: CASSPWGLNVRELFF. For the CDR3, the DNA is TGTGCCAGCAGCCCATGGGGCCTCAACGTAAGGGAGCTGTTTTTT.